These 16 T cell receptor beta chains were all obtained from the same sample, sequenced in a study of neurological immune-mediated disorders (dated by TCRdb to about 2019). Interpreted using the paper, the time point label stands for: longitudinal time-point 1 (baseline). Library preparation used 5' RACE. These reads were obtained on an Illumina HiSeq 2500. TCRdb's own reprocessing of the public reads used fastp at Q25 and MiXCR and kept productive beta chains. Rows are combined by CDR3 protein, so each entry shows the most common genes and DNA. The sample data list about 49,000 distinct CDR3 sequences, and 9% to 10% of these were observed just once. More than 1.5% of the sample is taken by the ten largest. The sample consisted of PBMCs. The receptors derive from a woman between 35 and 50 years old in good health.

The table lists this clonotype with many counts. J is TRBJ1-1 and V is TRBV6-5, with D perhaps matching TRBD1 (5 bases). This CDR3 region has 13 residues. V was clipped by 6 bases and J by 1 base, with 9 bases between them. Per germline, CDR1 MNHEY and CDR2 SVGAGI. The CDR3 loop reads CASRERGNTEAFF. The CDR3 coding sequence is TGTGCCAGCAGAGAAAGGGGGAACACTGAAGCTTTCTTT.

In this sample, this clonotype turned up many times. This sequence joins TRBV7-8 and TRBJ1-6, with 9 positions matching TRBD1. CDR3 length: 15 amino acids. V shed 2 bases, J shed 7 bases, and the junction held 3 bases outside the gene matches. CDR1 is SGHVS, CDR2 FQNEAQ, per germline. DNA of the CDR3: TGTGCCAGCAGCTTATCAGGGACAGGGAATTCACCCCTCCACTTT. It encodes CASSLSGTGNSPLHF.

At least ten counts were recorded for this clonotype. J is TRBJ1-5 and V is TRBV7-9; D unresolved. V dropped 4 bases and J dropped 1 base, with 5 bases sitting between them. The CDR3 has 13 amino acids. CDR1 SEHNR and CDR2 FQNEAQ come from the germline V gene (reference sequence). The CDR3 nucleotides are TGTGCCAGCAGCTACGGAAGCAATCAGCCCCAGCATTTT. Translating gives CASSYGSNQPQHF.

At least ten counts were recorded for this clonotype. The chain recombines TRBV10-3 with TRBJ2-3; D is perhaps TRBD1 (6 bases). V was shortened by 4 bases and J by 2 bases, with 13 bases between the two germline ends. The CDR3 covers 15 residues. CDR1 and CDR2 (germline): ENHRY, SYGVKD. CDR3: CAISGFGQTTDTQYF. The CDR3 bases are TGTGCCATCAGTGGTTTCGGACAGACCACAGATACGCAGTATTTT.

This clonotype was picked up many times. The chain has TRBV5-1 and TRBJ2-1; D unresolved. The germline V gene encodes CDR1 SGHRS and CDR2 YFSETQ. This CDR3 has 14 residues. The V gene lost 0 bases and the J gene lost 4 bases, with 8 bases spanning the gap. CDR3 sequence reads: CASSLEGMYNEQFF. The CDR3 DNA follows: TGCGCCAGCAGCTTGGAAGGGATGTACAATGAGCAGTTCTTC.

The table lists this clonotype with many counts. The chain is built from TRBV6-2 or TRBV6-3 and TRBJ1-5; a possible D gene is TRBD1 (5 bases). CDR1 is MNHEY and CDR2 is SVGEGT in the germline V gene. The CDR3 runs 15 residues. V was cut by 4 bases and J by 0 bases, with 10 bases left in between. The CDR3 sequence: CASSWGGSSNQPQHF. The DNA for the CDR3 is TGTGCCAGCAGTTGGGGGGGAAGTAGCAATCAGCCCCAGCATTTT.

This clonotype was found many times. The chain couples TRBV20-1 to TRBJ2-7, with TRBD2 identical over 7 bases. The V and J ends lost 6 bases and 3 bases, in that order; junction bases with no gene match: 11. Germline V lookup: CDR1 DFQATT, CDR2 SNEGSKA (reference sequence). CDR3 length: 14 residues. The DNA for the CDR3 is TGCAGTGCGCGCGGACTAGACATCGGCTACGAGCAGTACTTC. This encodes CSARGLDIGYEQYF.

There are many counts of this clonotype. V and J are TRBV5-1 and TRBJ2-5; a possible D gene is TRBD1 (6 bases). V dropped 2 bases and J dropped 0 bases, with 17 bases sitting between them. The germline CDR1 and CDR2 sequences are SGHRS and YFSETQ. CDR3 size: 17 residues. The CDR3 loop reads CASSFGYDRTNQETQYF. In DNA, the CDR3 is TGCGCCAGCAGCTTTGGATACGACAGGACCAACCAAGAGACCCAGTACTTC.

Ten or more counts support this clonotype. The rearrangement uses TRBV12-3 or TRBV12-4 and TRBJ2-2; D gene uncertain. The CDR3 sequence is 14 residues long. V dropped 3 bases and J dropped 4 bases, with 9 bases sitting between them. The CDR3 sequence: CASSFDGLTGELFF. CDR3 bases: TGTGCCAGCAGTTTCGACGGCCTCACCGGGGAGCTGTTTTTT.

This clonotype appeared many times. V is TRBV20-1 and J is TRBJ1-2; D gene unclear. The length of the CDR3 is 14 residues. Germline V CDR1 and CDR2: DFQATT, SNEGSKA (reference sequence). V gave up 0 bases and J gave up 8 bases, with 16 bases separating them. The CDR3 reads CSARDLPTPAGYTF. The CDR3 nucleotides are TGCAGTGCTAGAGATTTGCCAACACCCGCGGGCTACACCTTC.

This clonotype appeared many times. The chain has TRBV12-3 or TRBV12-4 and TRBJ1-3; the D is unclear. CDR3 length equals 14 residues. The germline V and J ends were trimmed by 7 bases and 0 bases, with 10 bases remaining between them. The CDR3 protein is CASTLQLSGNTIYF. The DNA for the CDR3 is TGTGCCAGCACCCTACAGCTCTCTGGAAACACCATATATTTT.

This clonotype was recorded many times. The chain combines TRBV12-3 or TRBV12-4 with TRBJ1-1; a possible D gene is TRBD1 (5 bases). Between the trimmed V and J ends, which lost 3 bases and 7 bases, there was a span of 9 bases. The CDR3 has 12 amino acids. The CDR3 is CASSLRGFEAFF. The CDR3, as DNA: TGTGCCAGCAGTTTGCGGGGGTTTGAAGCTTTCTTT.

The chain joins TRBV29-1 to TRBJ2-1, with a tentative D call TRBD2 (5 bases). The CDR3 length is 12 residues. From germline, CDR1 is SQVTM and CDR2 ANQGSEA. The V end lost 7 bases, the J end lost 8 bases, and 15 bases lay between the germline ends. The CDR3 spells CSAFRGNHEQFF. The CDR3 bases are TGCAGCGCCTTCCGAGGGAATCATGAGCAGTTCTTC.

In its sample, this clonotype was seen many times. The J gene is TRBJ1-4, the V gene TRBV5-1, with D possibly matching TRBD1 (5 bases). V was pared by 4 bases and J by 5 bases, with 15 bases between. Germline V gene data show CDR1 as SGHRS and CDR2 as YFSETQ. The CDR3 totals 15 residues. The CDR3 nucleotides are TGCGCCAGCAGCCTGGAGGGGAATTTGAATGAAAAACTGTTTTTT. Protein sequence: CASSLEGNLNEKLFF.

Worth noting for this clonotype: This may be a read error, as it is one base from a much larger clone. The V and J genes are TRBV5-1 and TRBJ2-4; 9 bases line up with TRBD2. Germline CDR1 SGHRS, CDR2 YFSETQ. The CDR3 length is 14 residues. In nucleotides, the CDR3 is TGCGCCAGCAGCTTAGCGGGGGGCAAAAACATTGAGTACTTC. The encoded protein is CASSLAGGKNIEYF.

There are many counts of this clonotype. The chain has TRBV27 and TRBJ1-1; unclear D gene. Trimming stripped 2 bases from V and 1 base from J, with 8 bases between. The germline gives CDR1 MNHEY, CDR2 SMNVEV (reference sequence). The CDR3 contains 14 residues. The CDR3 region has the DNA TGTGCCAGCAGTTTAAAAGGTGGGAACACTGAAGCTTTCTTT. Its translation: CASSLKGGNTEAFF.